The T cell receptor beta chain under discussion was sequenced for a study of response to subunit inactivated influenza vaccine. Findings and caveats of the study: Seasonal influenza vaccination, on each occasion, was suggested by the authors to recruit few new T cells.

To note about this clonotype: Its target is not known.

The CDR3 covers 14 residues. V lost 1 base and J 1 base, leaving 7 bases between the germline ends. Germline values: CDR1 SGHTS, CDR2 YDEGEE. One entry per CDR3 protein, called by TCRdb with MiXCR from the RT-PCR reads. The sample contains under 200,000 distinct CDR3 sequences, approximately 11% of which appear only once. The chain couples TRBV5-8 to TRBJ2-3; D is unclear. This specimen was non-naive T cells sorted from PBMCs, taken about 40 days after vaccination. The receptor was isolated from a man in his fifties or sixties who received an inactivated influenza vaccine. The CDR3 DNA is TGTGCCAGCAGCTTGCCTACCGGCACAGATACGCAGTATTTT. Translation gives CASSLPTGTDTQYF.